Below are 20 T cell receptor beta chains sequenced from a single sample in a study of PD-1 blockade in classical Hodgkin lymphoma. Every patient experienced relapse after autologous stem cell transplantation, and brentuximab vedotin exposure varied. Produced via immunoSEQ multiplex PCR; TCRdb's table is partial and in-frame only. Of under 20,000 clones detected, more than 75% appear once; the ten largest clones hold 27%. The sequencing used peripheral blood mononuclear cells (PBMCs), collected before the second cycle of nivolumab. The receptor source for this set is a human donor with classical Hodgkin lymphoma.

The gene calls are TRBV6-5 and TRBJ2-7, with 7 bases fitting TRBD1. V lost 0 bases, J lost 7 bases, and 9 bases stayed unmatched. Germline V gene data show CDR1 as MNHEY and CDR2 as SVGAGI. The CDR3 is 15 amino acids. The CDR3 DNA reads TGTGCCAGCAGTTACTCGGCAGGGGGTAGTGCAGAGCAGTACTTC. It codes for CASSYSAGGSAEQYF.

The CDR3 nucleotides are TGTGCCAGCAGCTTACAGGGGGCTCGAAACACCATATATTTT. It codes for CASSLQGARNTIYF. V usage is TRBV5-6 and J usage is TRBJ1-3; 9 bases are shared with TRBD1. After removal of 2 bases from V and 5 bases from J, the junction contained 2 bases not matched to a gene. This CDR3 has 14 residues. Germline assignment: CDR1 SGHDT and CDR2 YYEEEE.

The V gene is TRBV4-1, the J gene TRBJ2-3; D call uncertain. Germline CDR1 reads MGHRA; CDR2 reads YSYEKL. Trimming removed 2 bases at V and 6 bases at J, with 6 bases between. CDR3 length: 12 residues. CDR3 region: CASSQLSDTQYF. CDR3 DNA: TGCGCCAGCAGCCAACTATCCGATACGCAGTATTTT.

The CDR3 DNA reads TGCGCCAGCAGCTTGGCCGCTCAGGCACCCCTCCACTTT. Translation gives CASSLAAQAPLHF. The genes are TRBV5-1 and TRBJ1-6; D call uncertain. Germline V CDR1 and CDR2: SGHRS, YFSETQ. Trimming pared 0 bases from V and 11 bases from J, leaving 9 bases between. The CDR3 consists of 13 residues.

This chain uses TRBV28 with TRBJ1-6, with unresolved D. Per germline, CDR1 MDHEN and CDR2 SYDVKM. V lost 2 bases, J lost 10 bases, and 6 bases lay in between. The CDR3 extends over 12 amino acids. The CDR3 loop reads CASSLNWSPLHF. The DNA for the CDR3 is TGTGCCAGCAGTTTAAATTGGTCACCCCTCCACTTT. The variable domain in full, completed from reference TRBV28 and TRBJ1-6, reads DVKVTQSSRYLVKRTGEKVFLECVQDMDHENMFWYRQDPGLGLRLIYFSYDVKMKEKGDIPEGYSVSREKKERFSLILESASTNQTSMYLCASSLNWSPLHFGNGTRLTVT.

The V gene is TRBV19, the J gene TRBJ1-4; D is possibly TRBD1 (5 bases). This CDR3 is built from 14 residues. V lost 4 bases to trimming and J lost 8 bases, with 14 bases between them. Germline V gene data show CDR1 as LNHDA and CDR2 as SQIVND (reference sequence). The CDR3 sequence is CASSTLDSQEKLFF. The DNA for the CDR3 is TGTGCCAGTAGTACCCTCGACAGTCAGGAAAAACTGTTTTTT. The full variable domain, rest sourced from reference TRBV19 and TRBJ1-4, is DGGITQSPKYLFRKEGQNVTLSCEQNLNHDAMYWYRQDPGQGLRLIYYSQIVNDFQKGDIAEGYSVSREKKESFPLTVTSAQKNPTAFYLCASSTLDSQEKLFFGSGTQLSVL.

V is TRBV5-5 and J is TRBJ2-5, with D unclear. CDR3 length: 11 amino acids. The V gene lost 4 bases and the J gene lost 3 bases, with 4 bases spanning the gap. Germline values: CDR1 SGHKS, CDR2 YYEKEE (reference sequence). The DNA of the CDR3 is TGTGCCAGCAGCCTAGAAGAGACCCAGTACTTC. Residues: CASSLEETQYF.

This chain connects TRBV6-1 to TRBJ2-2; a weak D match, TRBD1 (6 bases). The CDR3 runs 18 residues. Germline CDR1 MNHNS, CDR2 SASEGT. V was cut by 2 bases and J by 4 bases, with 20 bases left in between. CDR3 sequence: CASSELNGQLYFTGELFF. The CDR3 DNA reads as TGTGCCAGCAGTGAACTCAACGGACAGCTATATTTCACCGGGGAGCTGTTTTTT.

The CDR3 DNA sequence: TGCGCCAGCAGCTTGGATTGGGGGGGCTCCTACAATGAGCAGTTCTTC. This gives the protein CASSLDWGGSYNEQFF. This chain connects TRBV5-1 to TRBJ2-1; 7 nucleotides agree with TRBD2. CDR1 and CDR2 (germline): SGHRS, YFSETQ. V shed 0 bases, J shed 0 bases, and the junction held 3 bases outside the gene matches. The CDR3 covers 16 residues. The full variable domain, rest sourced from reference TRBV5-1 and TRBJ2-1, is KAGVTQTPRYLIKTRGQQVTLSCSPISGHRSVSWYQQTPGQGLQFLFEYFSETQRNKGNFPGRFSGRQFSNSRSEMNVSTLELGDSALYLCASSLDWGGSYNEQFFGPGTRLTVL.

This chain links TRBV11-2 with TRBJ2-5; D is perhaps TRBD2 (6 bases). V lost 6 bases and J 3 bases, leaving 17 bases between the germline ends. CDR3 length equals 15 residues. Looked up from germline, CDR1 is SGHAT and CDR2 is FQNNGV. CDR3 protein: CASSFGGMLEETQYF. CDR3 nucleotides: TGTGCCAGCAGTTTTGGGGGGATGTTGGAAGAGACCCAGTACTTC.

This clone showed up just once. This chain links TRBV6-6 with TRBJ2-3; either TRBD1 or TRBD2 may supply D (5 bases each). V dropped 7 bases and J dropped 3 bases, with 14 bases sitting between them. The CDR3 loop spans 14 amino acids. Germline assignment: CDR1 MNHNY and CDR2 SVGAGI (reference sequence). The CDR3 nucleotides read TGTGCCAGCATCCGGGGCAGAGGAACAGATACGCAGTATTTT. The encoded protein is CASIRGRGTDTQYF.

The chain has TRBV10-1 and TRBJ2-7; possibly TRBD1 for D (5 bases). Germline V lookup: CDR1 WNHNN, CDR2 SYGVQD (reference sequence). Trimming shortened V by 7 bases and J by 1 base, and 8 bases separated the two germline ends. The CDR3 runs 12 residues. In nucleotides, the CDR3 is TGCGCCAGCATGACAGATTCCTACGAGCAGTACTTC. This gives the protein CASMTDSYEQYF.

CDR3 in amino acids: CASSLRDPGNNEQFF. DNA for the CDR3: TGCGCCAGCAGCTTAAGGGACCCTGGCAACAATGAGCAGTTCTTC. The gene calls are TRBV5-1 and TRBJ2-1, with D tentatively TRBD1 or TRBD2 (5 bases each). CDR3 size: 15 residues. CDR1 SGHRS and CDR2 YFSETQ come from the germline V gene. The V gene lost 2 bases and the J gene lost 5 bases, with 14 bases spanning the gap.

The chain joins TRBV18 to TRBJ1-5; perhaps TRBD1 as D (5 bases). The germline V gene has CDR1 KGHSH and CDR2 LQKENI. The ends were cut back, 6 bases at V and 5 bases at J, with 14 bases in the middle. There are 14 residues in the CDR3. The CDR3 here is CASSLGDGDQPQHF. CDR3 in DNA: TGTGCCAGCTCCCTTGGGGACGGAGATCAGCCCCAGCATTTT.

The chain couples TRBV5-4 to TRBJ2-1; D not certain. The V end was cut by 2 bases, the J end by 8 bases, with 11 bases between. Germline assignment: CDR1 SGHNT and CDR2 YYREEE (reference sequence). This CDR3 region has 13 residues. The CDR3 loop is CASSLLKGYEQFF. Here the CDR3 DNA reads TGTGCCAGCAGCTTATTGAAGGGCTATGAGCAGTTCTTC.

The V call is TRBV27, the J call TRBJ2-3; 9 bases align to TRBD2. This CDR3 region has 15 residues. Germline CDR1 reads MNHEY; CDR2 reads SMNVEV (reference sequence). The J segment lost 4 bases and the V segment lost 0 bases, leaving 2 bases of the junction unmatched. The CDR3 DNA reads TGTGCCAGCAGTTTATCGCGGGGGGGGCCAGATACGCAGTATTTT. Encoded protein: CASSLSRGGPDTQYF.

The chain has TRBV9 and TRBJ1-1; TRBD1 might be the D (5 bases). The length of the CDR3 is 13 residues. CDR1 and CDR2 (germline): SGDLS, YYNGEE. The ends were cut back, 4 bases at V and 11 bases at J, with 18 bases in the middle. The CDR3 region is CASSPWGEKEAFF. The CDR3 DNA is TGTGCCAGCAGCCCATGGGGGGAGAAGGAGGCTTTCTTT.

The V and J genes are TRBV18 and TRBJ2-4; no reliable D call. CDR3 length equals 12 residues. Trimming removed 3 bases from V and 9 bases from J, with 9 bases in between. Germline lookup yields CDR1 KGHSH and CDR2 LQKENI. CDR3 region: CASSPRPTIQYF. DNA for the CDR3: TGTGCCAGCTCACCGCGCCCGACCATTCAGTACTTC.

The rearrangement joins TRBV19 to TRBJ1-2, with 7 positions matching TRBD1. The CDR3 spans 14 residues. Germline assignment: CDR1 LNHDA and CDR2 SQIVND (reference sequence). V lost 6 bases and J lost 8; bases outside the gene matches: 12. CDR3 loop: CASSSTRQGYGYTF. The CDR3 region has the DNA TGTGCCAGTAGCTCCACCCGACAGGGATACGGCTACACCTTC.

The V gene is TRBV10-3, the J gene TRBJ1-2; D remains unclear. Germline V gene data show CDR1 as ENHRY and CDR2 as SYGVKD. The germline V and J ends were trimmed by 4 bases and 4 bases, with 19 bases remaining between them. This CDR3 has 16 residues. CDR3 DNA: TGTGCCATCAGTGGGAGCAAGGTACAGACCTCCTATGGCTACACCTTC. This encodes CAISGSKVQTSYGYTF.